The rows below give T cell receptor beta chains drawn from one sample of a study of tissue T cells after allogeneic stem cell transplantation. Assay used: immunoSEQ multiplex PCR; TCRdb lists only in-frame clones, some missing. The table lists more than 1,500 clones, around 72% of them singletons. The sample was esophagus tissue, taken at autopsy. Receptors originate from a woman aged 18-50 years with breast cancer. Each CDR3 is given with its conserved first and last residue. The order of the fields is V gene, D gene, J gene, clone size, CDR3 DNA, CDR3 protein. A D gene is named only where the DNA matches it firmly. Expanded clones get a size class; other rows say once, few or many, or leave the size out.

>TRBV11-3|.|TRBJ2-1|.
TGTGCCAGCAGCCAAGAGGCTAGCACCCTTTACAATGAGCAGTTCTTC
CASSQEASTLYNEQFF
>TRBV28|.|TRBJ1-1|few
TGTGCCAGCAGTTCCGCCGGGACACTGAACACTGAAGCTTTCTTT
CASSSAGTLNTEAFF
>TRBV5-4|TRBD1|TRBJ2-3|.
TGTGCCAGCAGCAGGGCGGGACAGGAGGTAGCAGATACGCAGTATTTT
CASSRAGQEVADTQYF
>TRBV6-5|TRBD2|TRBJ2-7|large
TGTGCCAGCAGTTACTCAGGACTAGCGGGAGCCCACGAGCAGTACTTC
CASSYSGLAGAHEQYF
>TRBV11-2|.|TRBJ2-5|.
TGTGCCAGCAGCTTAGATCGAACACCAGGGACCCAGTACTTC
CASSLDRTPGTQYF
>TRBV18|.|TRBJ1-1|once
TGTGCCAGCTCACCGCAACATAGGAACACTGAAGCTTTCTTT
CASSPQHRNTEAFF
>TRBV27|TRBD2|TRBJ2-5|.
TGTGCCAGCAGTTTATTGCGGGGGGCAGAGACCCAGTACTTC
CASSLLRGAETQYF
>TRBV9|.|TRBJ2-1|.
TGTGCCAGCAGCGTAGGGGGAGAAATCAAATCCCGGGGGAATGAGCAGTTCTTC
CASSVGGEIKSRGNEQFF
>TRBV2|.|TRBJ1-3|.
TGTGCCAGCAGTGTAACTCCGGGGGGCACCATATATTTT
CASSVTPGGTIYF
>TRBV3-1/TRBV3-2|TRBD1|TRBJ2-2|few
TGTGCCAGCAGCCCCGGGACAGGGTGGACCGGGGAGCTGTTTTTT
CASSPGTGWTGELFF
>TRBV2|TRBD2|TRBJ2-3|few
TGTGCCAGCAGCCCACTAGCGGCAAGCACAGATACGCAGTATTTT
CASSPLAASTDTQYF
>TRBV7-2|.|TRBJ1-2|.
TGTGCCAGCAGCTTAGCACTTTCCTATGGCTACACCTTC
CASSLALSYGYTF
>TRBV28|.|TRBJ2-7|few
TGTGCCAGCAGTTTACTAGGAGGGGATCTCTACGAGCAGTACTTC
CASSLLGGDLYEQYF
>TRBV12-3/TRBV12-4|.|TRBJ2-1|few
TGTGCCAGCAGTTTAAGGCCCAATGAGCAGTTCTTC
CASSLRPNEQFF
>TRBV5-1|.|TRBJ1-6|few
TGCGCCAGCAGTTTGCGGGACATATCATCACCCCTCCACTTT
CASSLRDISSPLHF
>TRBV12-3/TRBV12-4|.|TRBJ2-5|.
TGTGCCAGCAGTTTCTCAGGGAGAGAGACCCAGTACTTC
CASSFSGRETQYF
>TRBV6-2/TRBV6-3|TRBD2|TRBJ2-3|.
TGTGCCAGCAGTTACAGCGGGAGTCGGGCAGATACGCAGTATTTT
CASSYSGSRADTQYF
>TRBV9|.|TRBJ1-3|.
TGTGCCAGCAGCGTAGCCGGGGAAGTCTCTGGAAACACCATATATTTT
CASSVAGEVSGNTIYF
>TRBV29-1|TRBD1|TRBJ1-6|.
TGCAGCGTTAGCCTGACAGGGTTGGGCTCACCCCTCCACTTT
CSVSLTGLGSPLHF
>TRBV4-2|TRBD2|TRBJ2-2|once
TGTGCCAGCAGCCAAAACCGCGGGGGAGGGACCGGGGAGCTGTTTTTT
CASSQNRGGGTGELFF
>TRBV28|.|TRBJ1-5|.
TGTGCCAGCAGGCCTAGGACTTGGGGGAATCAGCCCCAGCATTTT
CASRPRTWGNQPQHF
>TRBV7-2|TRBD2|TRBJ2-2|.
TGTGCCAGCCGCGGGGGGGGCAGCCCCGGGGAGCTGTTTTTT
CASRGGGSPGELFF
>TRBV4-2|TRBD1|TRBJ2-2|few
TGTGCCAGCAGCCAAGATACTCCGGGACAGGGTGTTGCCGGGGAGCTGTTTTTT
CASSQDTPGQGVAGELFF
>TRBV6-2/TRBV6-3|.|TRBJ2-1|.
TGTGCCAGCAGCCCACAGGGCGGAAAATACAATGAGCAGTTCTTC
CASSPQGGKYNEQFF
>TRBV7-2|.|TRBJ1-2|.
TGTGCCAGCAGCTTAGCGTTGCGGGGTGGCTACACCTTC
CASSLALRGGYTF
>TRBV7-2|.|TRBJ1-2|.
TGTGCCAGCAGCTCGGGACGGGCGAATGGCTACACCTTC
CASSSGRANGYTF
>TRBV7-9|.|TRBJ2-2|.
TGTGCCAGCAGCTCACCGGGCAGGGCGGACACCGGGGAGCTGTTTTTT
CASSSPGRADTGELFF
>TRBV7-2|.|TRBJ2-5|.
TGTGCCAGCAGCAGGGGGGGGGAAGAGACCCAGTACTTC
CASSRGGEETQYF
>TRBV7-9|.|TRBJ2-5|few
TGTGCCAGCTGCCTCGGAGCCGCCGTGGAGACCCAGTACTTC
CASCLGAAVETQYF
>TRBV27|.|TRBJ1-1|.
TGTGCCAGCAGTTTTTCAGGGGTCACTGAAGCTTTCTTT
CASSFSGVTEAFF
>TRBV4-2|TRBD2|TRBJ2-1|.
TGTGCCAGCAGCCAAGATCATAACGGGAGGGATGAGCAGTTCTTC
CASSQDHNGRDEQFF
>TRBV30|TRBD2|TRBJ2-1|.
TGTGCCTGGATAAGACTAGCGGGGGGGAATGAGCAGTTCTTC
CAWIRLAGGNEQFF
>TRBV7-2|.|TRBJ1-1|.
TGTGCCAGCAGCTCCTCAGTGGGCACTGAAGCTTTCTTT
CASSSSVGTEAFF
>TRBV20-1|.|TRBJ1-1|.
TGCAGTGCCCCAAGGTCGGGTTCCGCTTTCTTT
CSAPRSGSAFF
>TRBV6-5|.|TRBJ2-7|.
TGTGCCAGCACCCTGTGGGGCTACGAGCAGTACTTC
CASTLWGYEQYF
>TRBV5-1|.|TRBJ2-5|.
TGCGCCAGCAGCACCGGACGGAGTACTGCGGAGACCCAGTACTTC
CASSTGRSTAETQYF
>TRBV25-1|TRBD2|TRBJ2-6|.
TGTGCCAGCAGTAGGGGTAGCGGGGGGTTCTCTGGGGCCAACGTCCTGACTTTC
CASSRGSGGFSGANVLTF
>TRBV3-1/TRBV3-2|.|TRBJ1-1|.
TGTGCCAGCAGCCTCAGGGGTAGAGGAGGAATCGCTTTCTTT
CASSLRGRGGIAFF
>TRBV5-6|TRBD2|TRBJ2-1|.
TGTGCCAGCAGCTTGTCGGCTAGCGGATATAATGAGCAGTTCTTC
CASSLSASGYNEQFF
>TRBV14|TRBD2|TRBJ2-4|.
TGTGCCAGCAGCCCAACAGGCGGGGGAGCCAAAAACATTCAGTACTTC
CASSPTGGGAKNIQYF
>TRBV29-1|.|TRBJ2-2|.
TGCAGCGCCCGAGGGGGGACAACTAACACCGGGGAGCTGTTTTTT
CSARGGTTNTGELFF
>TRBV6-5|.|TRBJ1-2|.
TGTGCCAGCAGCCGACGGACGCTCGAGAACTATGGCTACACCTTC
CASSRRTLENYGYTF
>TRBV3-1/TRBV3-2|TRBD2|TRBJ2-2|.
TGTGCCAGCGGACTGTATTGGAGCGGGGGAAACGGGGAGCTGTTTTTT
CASGLYWSGGNGELFF
>TRBV9|.|TRBJ2-3|.
TGTGCCAGCAGCGTAGACTCGGCAGATACGCAGTATTTT
CASSVDSADTQYF
>TRBV6-5|.|TRBJ2-3|.
TGTGCCAGCAGTCTATCTCTTGCAGATACGCAGTATTTT
CASSLSLADTQYF